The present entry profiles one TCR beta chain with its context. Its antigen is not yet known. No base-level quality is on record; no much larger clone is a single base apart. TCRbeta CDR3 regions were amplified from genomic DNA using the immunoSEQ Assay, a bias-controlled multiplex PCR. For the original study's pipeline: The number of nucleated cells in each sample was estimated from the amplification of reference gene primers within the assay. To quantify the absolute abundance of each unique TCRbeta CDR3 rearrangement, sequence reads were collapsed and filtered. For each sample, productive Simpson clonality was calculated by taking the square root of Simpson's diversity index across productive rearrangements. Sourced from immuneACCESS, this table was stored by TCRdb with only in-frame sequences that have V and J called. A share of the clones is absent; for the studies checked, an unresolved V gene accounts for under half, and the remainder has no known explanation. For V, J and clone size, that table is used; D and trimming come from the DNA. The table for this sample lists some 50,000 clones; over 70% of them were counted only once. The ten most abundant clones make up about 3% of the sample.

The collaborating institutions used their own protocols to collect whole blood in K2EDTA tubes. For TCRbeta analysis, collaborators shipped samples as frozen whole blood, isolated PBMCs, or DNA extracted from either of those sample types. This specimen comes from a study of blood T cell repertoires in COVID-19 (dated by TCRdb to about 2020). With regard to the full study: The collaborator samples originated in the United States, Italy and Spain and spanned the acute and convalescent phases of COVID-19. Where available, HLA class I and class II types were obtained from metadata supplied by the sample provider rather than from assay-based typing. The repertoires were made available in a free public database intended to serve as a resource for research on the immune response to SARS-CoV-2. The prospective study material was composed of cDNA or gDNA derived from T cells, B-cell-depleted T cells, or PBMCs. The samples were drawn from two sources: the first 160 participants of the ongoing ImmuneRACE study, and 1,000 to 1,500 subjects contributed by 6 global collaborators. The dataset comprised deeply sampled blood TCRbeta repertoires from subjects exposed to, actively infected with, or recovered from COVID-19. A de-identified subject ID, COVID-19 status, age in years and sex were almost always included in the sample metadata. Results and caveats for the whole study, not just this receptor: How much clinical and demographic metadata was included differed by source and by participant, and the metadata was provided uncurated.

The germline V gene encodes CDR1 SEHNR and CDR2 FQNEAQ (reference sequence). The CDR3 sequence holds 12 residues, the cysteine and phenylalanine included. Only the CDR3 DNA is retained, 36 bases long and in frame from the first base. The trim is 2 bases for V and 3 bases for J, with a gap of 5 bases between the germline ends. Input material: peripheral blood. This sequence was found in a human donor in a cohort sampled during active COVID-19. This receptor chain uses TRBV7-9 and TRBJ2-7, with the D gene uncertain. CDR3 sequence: CASSLRSYEQYF. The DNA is TGTGCCAGCAGCTTAAGGAGCTACGAGCAGTACTTC.